This T cell receptor (beta chain) was found in a study of T-cell memory formation after mild COVID-19. TCRdb used MiXCR to reprocess the 5' RACE reads, holding one entry per CDR3 protein. Altogether hundreds of thousands of distinct CDR3 sequences are present, roughly 22% being singletons, with the ten largest covering about an eighth. The V and J ends lost 5 bases and 0 bases respectively, with 13 bases between them. The CDR3 extends over 14 amino acids. The germline V gene encodes CDR1 DFQATT and CDR2 SNEGSKA (reference sequence). This receptor was identified in an adult woman who had mild COVID-19 (a few samples of this study predate the infection). Cell type and time point are not known. The sequencing input was PBMCs or a T cell subset sorted from them (not recorded which). The chain employs TRBV20-1 and TRBJ1-1; maybe TRBD1 (5 bases). CDR3 bases: TGCAGTGCTGAGGACACGGGTATGAACACTGAAGCTTTCTTT. Translation gives CSAEDTGMNTEAFF.